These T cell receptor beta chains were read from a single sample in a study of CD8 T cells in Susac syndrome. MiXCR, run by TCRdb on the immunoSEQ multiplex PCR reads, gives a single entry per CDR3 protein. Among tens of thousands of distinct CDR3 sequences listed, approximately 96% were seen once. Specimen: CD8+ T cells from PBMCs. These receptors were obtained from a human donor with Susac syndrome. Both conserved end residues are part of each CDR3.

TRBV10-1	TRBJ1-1	CASSEDGNTEAFF
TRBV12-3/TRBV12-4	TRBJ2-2	CASSSFGELFF
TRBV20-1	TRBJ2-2	CSARQRGINTGELFF
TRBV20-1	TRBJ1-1	CSARGTNPTTEAFF
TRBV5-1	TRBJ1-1	CASSLGGAEGLEAFF
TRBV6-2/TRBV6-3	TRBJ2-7	CASSYSAGGSYEQYF
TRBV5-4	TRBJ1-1	CASSPRGVEAFF
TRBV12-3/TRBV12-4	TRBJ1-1	CASRGNSGTEAFF
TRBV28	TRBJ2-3	CASSLYREADTQYF
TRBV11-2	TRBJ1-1	CASSLGTGGASEAFF
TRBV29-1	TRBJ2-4	CSVSGLAKNIQYF
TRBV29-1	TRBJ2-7	CSVEFAGPISYEQYF
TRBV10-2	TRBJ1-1	CASTTGPEAFF
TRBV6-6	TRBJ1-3	CASSPPSISGNTIYF
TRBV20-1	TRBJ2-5	CSARDPVYQETQYF
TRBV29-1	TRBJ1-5	CSVETGQGLNQPQHF
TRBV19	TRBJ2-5	CASSILGQTGTETQYF
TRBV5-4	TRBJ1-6	CASSSGGPVNSPLHF
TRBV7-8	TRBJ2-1	CASSLGSWDEQFF